This T cell receptor beta chain comes out of a study of Ad26.COV2.S vaccination and SARS-CoV-2 variants. As for the study in general: Sample donor was a member of the COV1001 Ad26.COV2.S trial arm. Study-wide results and limits: Recipients given vaccine exceeded placebo recipients in spike-specific TCR breadth.

Clones were sequenced by immunoSEQ multiplex PCR, and TCRdb holds only the in-frame ones, with some missing. The sample includes 430,000 or so clones, 89% of them seen just once. Comments on this clone: The antigen remains undetermined.

V lost 0 bases, J lost 3 bases, and 10 bases lay in between. The CDR3 is made up of 15 amino acids. The germline CDR1 and CDR2 sequences are SGHKS and YYEKEE (reference sequence). Treatment: around 19 received Ad26.COV2.S at low or high dose, single or two shots; about 5 received placebo; per-sample allocation not given. The study sampled participants on day 63 after the first vaccine or placebo injection. A Boston donor was an adult aged 18-55 years. This sequence originates from a person between 18 and 59 years old who received the Ad26.COV2.S COVID-19 vaccine or a placebo. Sequencing was performed on peripheral blood, taken in a trial of Ad26.COV2.S vaccine versus placebo. V gene TRBV5-5 combines with J gene TRBJ2-4; D gene unclear. CDR3 amino acids: CASSLVGVGKNIQYF. The CDR3 DNA follows: TGTGCCAGCAGCTTGGTTGGGGTTGGCAAAAACATTCAGTACTTC.